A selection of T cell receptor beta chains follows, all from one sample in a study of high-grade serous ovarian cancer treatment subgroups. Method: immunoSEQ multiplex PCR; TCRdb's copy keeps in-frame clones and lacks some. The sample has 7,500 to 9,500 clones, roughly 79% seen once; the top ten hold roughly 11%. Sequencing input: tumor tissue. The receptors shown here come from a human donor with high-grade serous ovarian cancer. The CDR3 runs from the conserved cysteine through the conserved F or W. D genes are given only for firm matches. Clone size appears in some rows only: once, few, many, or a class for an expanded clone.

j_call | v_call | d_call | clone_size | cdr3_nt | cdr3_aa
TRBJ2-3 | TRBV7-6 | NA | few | TGTGCCAGCAGCACACTCTCCTTGGACTCCAACACAGATACGCAGTATTTT | CASSTLSLDSNTDTQYF
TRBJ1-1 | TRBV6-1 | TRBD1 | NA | TGTGCCAGCAGTGACGAGGACAGGGGGGTTTTATTGAACACTGAAGCTTTCTTT | CASSDEDRGVLLNTEAFF
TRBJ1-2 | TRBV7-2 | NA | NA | TGTGCCAGCAGCCCCGGGACACCTTATGGCTACACCTTC | CASSPGTPYGYTF
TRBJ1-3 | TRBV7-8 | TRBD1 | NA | TGTGCCAGCAGCTTAGCCGCTACGACAGGGTCCGGAAACACCATATATTTT | CASSLAATTGSGNTIYF
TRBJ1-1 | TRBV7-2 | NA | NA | TGTGCCAGCAGCTTAGGTACAGCTCTTGAAGCTTTCTTT | CASSLGTALEAFF
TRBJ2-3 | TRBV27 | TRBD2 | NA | TGTGCCAGCAGCGGGACTAGCGGGGGGGTCGGGCAGTATTTT | CASSGTSGGVGQYF
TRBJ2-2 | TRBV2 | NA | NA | TGTGCCAGCAGAGGGACTGCCTCAGGCGAGCTGTTTTTT | CASRGTASGELFF
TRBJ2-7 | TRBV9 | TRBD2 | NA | TGTGCCAGCAGCGCCCGGGGCGGGAGCTCCTACGAGCAGTACTTC | CASSARGGSSYEQYF
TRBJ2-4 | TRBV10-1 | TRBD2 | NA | TGCGCCAGCAGTGAGTCCCCGCGTTTTAGCGGGAGTGTGGTGAAAAACATTCAGTACTTC | CASSESPRFSGSVVKNIQYF
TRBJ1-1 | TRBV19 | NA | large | TGTGCCAGTAGTATTACCAGTACCGCGCCCGAAGCTTTCTTT | CASSITSTAPEAFF
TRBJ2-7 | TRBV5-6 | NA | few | TGTGCCAGCAACAAGCATACGGCCCGTTTCTACGAGCAGTACTTC | CASNKHTARFYEQYF
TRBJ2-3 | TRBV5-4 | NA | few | TGTGCCAGCCGGGAGAGCACAGATACGCAGTATTTT | CASRESTDTQYF
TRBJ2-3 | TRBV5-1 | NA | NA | TGCGCCAGCAGCCCTTTTCCGGGAGGCACAGATACGCAGTATTTT | CASSPFPGGTDTQYF
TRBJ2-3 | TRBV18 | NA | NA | TGTGCCAGCTCACTTTTCGTAGAACGAGTTGCGCAGTATTTT | CASSLFVERVAQYF
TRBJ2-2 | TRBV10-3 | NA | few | TGTGCCATCGAGGGGGACACCGGGGAGCTGTTTTTT | CAIEGDTGELFF
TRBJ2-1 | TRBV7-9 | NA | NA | TGTGCCAGCAGCTTAAACAGTCTTAATGAGCAGTTCTTC | CASSLNSLNEQFF
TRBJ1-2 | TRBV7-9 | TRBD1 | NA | TGTGCCAGCAGCTTAGGGACAGGCGGCTACACCTTC | CASSLGTGGYTF
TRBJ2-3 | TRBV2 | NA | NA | TGTGCCAGCAGTCGTAGTATGGGTACGCAGTATTTT | CASSRSMGTQYF
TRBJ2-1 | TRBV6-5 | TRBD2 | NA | TGTGCCAGCAGTTACTCGTTACGGGGGGGATACAATGAGCAGTTCTTC | CASSYSLRGGYNEQFF
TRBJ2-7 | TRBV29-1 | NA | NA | TGCAGCGTTGCTGACGGAACCTACGAGCAGTACTTC | CSVADGTYEQYF
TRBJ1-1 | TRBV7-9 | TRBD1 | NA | TGTGCCAGCAGCCCTTGGGGAGGGACAGGGGATACTGAAGCTTTCTTT | CASSPWGGTGDTEAFF
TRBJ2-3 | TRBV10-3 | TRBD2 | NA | TGTGCCATCAGTGGGGTAGCGGGGGGGGCATATACGCAGTATTTT | CAISGVAGGAYTQYF
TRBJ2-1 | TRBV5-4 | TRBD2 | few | TGTGCCACCCGGGGGGGCATTTCCTACAATGAGCAGTTCTTC | CATRGGISYNEQFF
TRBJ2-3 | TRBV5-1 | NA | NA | TGCGCCAGCAGCTTGTTCGGGGGGCCTAGCACAGATACGCAGTATTTT | CASSLFGGPSTDTQYF
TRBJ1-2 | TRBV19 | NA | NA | TGTGCCAGTAGTATAGGAGCAGCAATAAACTATGGCTACACCTTC | CASSIGAAINYGYTF
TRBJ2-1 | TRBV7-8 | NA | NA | TGTGCCAGCAGCATAGCTATCGACAATGAGCAGTTCTTC | CASSIAIDNEQFF
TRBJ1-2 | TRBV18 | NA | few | TGTGCCAGCTCACCAGACAGGTGGAATGGCTACACCTTC | CASSPDRWNGYTF
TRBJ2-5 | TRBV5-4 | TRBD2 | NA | TGTGCCAGCAGCCCTTTACTAGCGGGGGGGGTAGAGACCCAGTACTTC | CASSPLLAGGVETQYF
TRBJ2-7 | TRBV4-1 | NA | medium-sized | TGCGCCAGCAGCCAAGTAGTTCAGGGGCCGGGGGAGCAGTACTTC | CASSQVVQGPGEQYF
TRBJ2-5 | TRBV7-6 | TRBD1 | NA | TGTGCCAGCAGCTCTTCGACAGGGACAGAGACCCAGTACTTC | CASSSSTGTETQYF
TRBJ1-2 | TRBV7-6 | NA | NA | TGTGCCAGCAGTAGTACTCCGGGTCTAAACTATGGCTACACCTTC | CASSSTPGLNYGYTF
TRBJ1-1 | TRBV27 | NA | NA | TGTGCCAGCGGTTACAAGAGGTACACTGAAGCTTTCTTT | CASGYKRYTEAFF
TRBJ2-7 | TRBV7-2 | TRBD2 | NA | TGTGCCAGCAGCTACACCGCACGCGATAGCGGGGGGCTGAACGAGCAGTACTTC | CASSYTARDSGGLNEQYF
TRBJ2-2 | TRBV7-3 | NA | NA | TGTGCCAGCAGCTTAAGTGGCGGTAACACCGGGGAGCTGTTTTTT | CASSLSGGNTGELFF
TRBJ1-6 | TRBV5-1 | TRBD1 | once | TGCGCCAGCAGCTTGGGGGACAGGGCGTCTAATTCACCCCTCCACTTT | CASSLGDRASNSPLHF
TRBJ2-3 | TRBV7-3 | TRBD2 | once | TGTGCCAGCAGCTCAGGACTAGCGGGGACAGATACGCAGTATTTT | CASSSGLAGTDTQYF
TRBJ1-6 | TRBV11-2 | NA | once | TGTGCCAGCAGCTTAGTCCTGGGGGTCGCTTCACCCCTCCACTTT | CASSLVLGVASPLHF
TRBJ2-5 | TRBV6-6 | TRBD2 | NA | TGTGCCAGCAGCCACAGCGGGGGGTACGGGGAGACCCAGTACTTC | CASSHSGGYGETQYF
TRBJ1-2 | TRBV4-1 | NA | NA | TGCGCCAGCAGCCAAGATCTGCCAGCCTTCTATGGCTACACCTTC | CASSQDLPAFYGYTF
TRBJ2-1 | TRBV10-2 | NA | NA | TGCGCCAGCAGTGAGTTGACCGAGCAGTTCTTC | CASSELTEQFF
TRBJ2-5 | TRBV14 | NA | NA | TGTGCCAGCAGCCAAGCGTCATTTGGGGCCCAGTACTTC | CASSQASFGAQYF
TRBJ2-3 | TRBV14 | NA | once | TGTGCCAGCGGGTGGTTCAACACGCAGTATTTT | CASGWFNTQYF
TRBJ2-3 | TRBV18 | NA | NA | TGTGCCAGCTCTAGCGGTAGCACAGATACGCAGTATTTT | CASSSGSTDTQYF
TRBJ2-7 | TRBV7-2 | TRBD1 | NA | TGTGCCAGCAGCTACACCGGGACAGGGATCTACGAGCAGTACTTC | CASSYTGTGIYEQYF
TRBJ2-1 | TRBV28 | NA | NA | TGTGCCAGCAGGTCCACTAGTTGGAGTGAGCAGTTCTTC | CASRSTSWSEQFF
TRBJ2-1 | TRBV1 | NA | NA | TGCACCAGCAGCTTTGCGAATGAGCAGTTCTTC | CTSSFANEQFF
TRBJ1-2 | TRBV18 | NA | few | TGTGCCAGCTCACCGGCAGGGGCCAACTATGGCTACACCTTC | CASSPAGANYGYTF
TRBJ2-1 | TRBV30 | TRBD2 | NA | TGTGCCTGGAGTCGTGCTAGCGGGGCCCCCTACAATGAGCAGTTCTTC | CAWSRASGAPYNEQFF
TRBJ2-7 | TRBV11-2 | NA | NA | TGTGGCTCCAGCTCCTACGAGCAGTACTTC | CGSSSYEQYF
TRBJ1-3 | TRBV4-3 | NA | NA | TGCGCCAGCAGCCAAGATTGGATTGCAACTGGAAACACCATATATTTT | CASSQDWIATGNTIYF
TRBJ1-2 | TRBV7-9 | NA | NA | TGTGCCAGCAGCCAAGAGAGGGACTATGGCTACACCTTC | CASSQERDYGYTF
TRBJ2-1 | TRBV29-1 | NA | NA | TGCAGCGTTGAAGAGGGTAAGGACCGAGCGTGGAATGAGCAGTTCTTC | CSVEEGKDRAWNEQFF
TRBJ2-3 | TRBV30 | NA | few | TGTGCCTGGAGTGGATCGGGCCGCACAGATACGCAGTATTTT | CAWSGSGRTDTQYF
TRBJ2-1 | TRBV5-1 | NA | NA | TGCGCCAGCAGCTTGTTTGATGAGCAGTTCTTC | CASSLFDEQFF
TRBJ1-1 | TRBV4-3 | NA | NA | TGCGCCAGCAGCCAAGATATGAGGGGACCGAACACTGAAGCTTTCTTT | CASSQDMRGPNTEAFF